This TCR beta chain was recovered during a study of identical twins. Study-level results: Cord blood's abundant beta clonotypes had fewer insertions, unlike memory repertoires.

In TCRdb, the 5' RACE reads were re-called with MiXCR into one record per CDR3 protein. This sample has around 1.7 million distinct CDR3 sequences, with 25% to 35% found just once. Germline V lookup: CDR1 SGHAT, CDR2 FQDESV (reference sequence). Trimming took 5 bases from V and 6 from J; bases not matched to a gene: 10. The CDR3 spans 15 residues. Of note for this clonotype: Antigen specificity is unknown.

The receptor's source is a newborn girl in good health. The V and J genes are TRBV11-1 and TRBJ2-1; TRBD2 agrees at 7 bases. Sequencing input: cord blood. CDR3 in amino acids: CASSPLIAGRNEQFF. In DNA, the CDR3 is TGTGCCAGCAGCCCGCTAATAGCGGGCCGCAATGAGCAGTTCTTC.